This T cell receptor (beta chain) appears in the sequencing data of a study of T cells in localized non-small cell lung cancer. Libraries were prepared by immunoSEQ multiplex PCR; TCRdb keeps only in-frame clonotypes and omits some of them. Of under 12,000 clones in the sample, approximately 80% were seen once. General study results and limits: Density of T cells in blood, when higher, went with longer overall survival. A median of approximately 60 of the top 100 tumor clones appeared in adjacent lung, which was paired and uninvolved.

A single count supports this clone. Its antigen is unidentified. Germline lookup yields CDR1 SGHRS and CDR2 YFSETQ. The CDR3 sequence is 13 residues long. Trimming left V 0 bases short and J 2 bases short, with 5 bases between. The sequences come from peripheral blood mononuclear cells, collected before any cancer treatment. This chain links TRBV5-1 with TRBJ2-5; D is unclear. This clonotype was obtained from a female donor older than 55 with stage II lung adenocarcinoma. Here the CDR3 reads CASSLGMQETQYF. CDR3 bases: TGCGCCAGCAGCTTGGGGATGCAAGAGACCCAGTACTTC.